These 11 T cell receptor beta chains were all obtained from the same sample, sequenced in a study of T cell repertoires in cytomegalovirus infection. One entry per CDR3 protein results from TCRdb running MiXCR on the reads. This table has around 900,000 distinct CDR3 sequences, about a third appearing once. Their target antigens are unknown. The input for sequencing was cultured CD8+ T cells from PBMCs, taken from culture after CMV antigen stimulation. These receptors were collected from a human donor in good health (CMV status not recorded). Some clones in this sample may be carry-over from other donors' samples.

This clonotype occurred many times. The V and J genes are TRBV12-3 or TRBV12-4 and TRBJ1-1; D ambiguous. The CDR3 spans 12 residues. V shed 7 bases and J shed 8 bases, with 14 bases lying between them. The CDR3 region is CASTLGWAEAFF. The CDR3 coding sequence is TGTGCCAGCACTCTAGGGTGGGCAGAAGCTTTCTTT.

This clonotype was seen once. Compared with germline, one end of the junction differs, possibly owing to a read error. The chain combines TRBV7-7 with TRBJ2-7; tentatively, D is TRBD1 or TRBD2 (5 bases each). Looked up from germline, CDR1 is SSHAT and CDR2 is FNYEAQ (reference sequence). This CDR3 is built from 14 residues. CDR3: CASSFDFGAYERYF. The CDR3 region has the DNA TGTGCTAGCAGTTTTGACTTCGGGGCCTACGAGCGGTACTTC.

This clonotype showed up just a few times. The chain's CDR3 is CASSQGQGALIEQYF. The CDR3 DNA reads TGCGCCAGCAGCCAAGGACAGGGGGCTCTTATCGAGCAGTACTTC. The chain uses TRBV4-1 and TRBJ2-7; the match to TRBD1 covers 10 bases. V shed 1 base and J 6 bases; nucleotides not matched to a gene: 6. The CDR3 is made up of 15 amino acids. Germline CDR1 reads MGHRA; CDR2 reads YSYEKL.

The chain has TRBV20-1 and TRBJ2-1, with D possibly matching TRBD2 (7 bases). CDR3 length equals 13 residues. Trimming removed 1 base at V and 7 bases at J, with 11 bases between. Germline assignment: CDR1 DFQATT and CDR2 SNEGSKA (reference sequence). CDR3 in DNA: TGCAGTGCTAGAGGCAGGGGAGGGAATGAGCAGTTCTTC. Encoded protein: CSARGRGGNEQFF.

There are many counts of this clonotype. The chain combines TRBV12-3 or TRBV12-4 with TRBJ1-6; 10 bases are a match to TRBD1. Trimming took 5 bases from V and 7 from J; bases not matched to a gene: 5. The CDR3 totals 15 residues. The CDR3 DNA follows: TGTGCCAGCAGTAGAAGGACAGGGGGAAATTCACCCCTCCACTTT. This translates into CASSRRTGGNSPLHF.

Ten or more counts support this clonotype. Sequence at one end of the junction differs from germline and may be a read error. CDR3 nucleotide sequence: TGTGCTAGCAGCTTAAGGAGGGAGGGCTACAATGAGCAGTTCTTC. Translating gives CASSLRREGYNEQFF. V and J are TRBV7-7 and TRBJ2-1; the match to TRBD2 covers 7 bases. Looked up from germline, CDR1 is SSHAT and CDR2 is FNYEAQ (reference sequence). There are 15 residues in the CDR3.

This clonotype was counted between two and nine times. V gene TRBV11-2 combines with J gene TRBJ2-1; 12 bases are shared with TRBD1. This CDR3 is 20 amino acids long. Germline V gene data show CDR1 as SGHAT and CDR2 as FQNNGV. The J segment lost 2 bases and the V segment lost 1 base, leaving 12 bases of the junction unmatched. The CDR3 bases are TGTGCCAGCAGCTTAGCTTTTTGGGACAGGGGGCCCTCCGCCTACAATGAGCAGTTCTTC. Its protein product is CASSLAFWDRGPSAYNEQFF. Combining the CDR3 with reference TRBV11-2 and TRBJ2-1 gives the whole variable domain EAGVAQSPRYKIIEKRQSVAFWCNPISGHATLYWYQQILGQGPKLLIQFQNNGVVDDSQLPKDRFSAERLKGVDSTLKIQPAKLEDSAVYLCASSLAFWDRGPSAYNEQFFGPGTRLTVL.

V is TRBV24-1 and J is TRBJ2-5; D uncertain. Trimming shortened V by 1 base and J by 4 bases, and 9 bases separated the two germline ends. Germline-derived CDR1 and CDR2 are KGHDR and SFDVKD. The CDR3 runs to 14 residues. The CDR3 DNA reads as TGTGCCACCAGTGATTTAGATCCGGGAGAGACCCAGTACTTC. Protein product: CATSDLDPGETQYF.

CDR3 coding DNA: TGTGCCAGCGTAGGGACATATCAAGAGACCCAGTACTTC. It codes for CASVGTYQETQYF. The V call is TRBV7-6, the J call TRBJ2-5, with D perhaps TRBD1 (6 bases). V was trimmed by 8 bases and J by 2 bases, leaving 12 bases between them. The CDR3 covers 13 residues. Germline V CDR1 and CDR2: SGHVS, FNYEAQ.

The CDR3 nucleotides read TGTGCCAGCAGTTTATCATGGGGACAGGTTAATTCATGGCAGCCCCAGCATTTT. The encoded protein is CASSLSWGQVNSWQPQHF. This chain connects TRBV27 to TRBJ1-5; 8 nucleotides line up with TRBD1. V dropped 0 bases and J dropped 7; count of bases not matched to a gene: 14. The CDR3 length is 18 residues. CDR1 is MNHEY, CDR2 SMNVEV, per germline (reference sequence).

The chain joins TRBV2 to TRBJ2-1, with 13 bases lining up with TRBD2. The V gene end was trimmed by 8 bases and the J gene end by 5 bases; junction bases not matched to a gene: 6. The length of the CDR3 is 15 residues. Germline V lookup: CDR1 SNHLY, CDR2 FYNNEI. The chain's CDR3 is CASVLGLAGNNEQFF. In DNA, the CDR3 is TGTGCCAGCGTCCTGGGACTAGCGGGGAACAATGAGCAGTTCTTC.